The present T cell receptor beta chain was sequenced within a study of T-cell reconstitution after alpha-beta-depleted transplantation in children. Findings and caveats of the study: By about two months after transplant, alpha-beta T cells reportedly arose from several hundred graft clones that had expanded. Recipient T cells and thymic progenitors that survived gave rise to the high TCRbeta diversity observed at day 60 in some patients. Newly made T cells mostly supplied T-cell counts and diversity one year after transplant.

During its preparation, the TCRbeta library received unique molecular identifiers. TCRdb itself ran the PCR reads through MiXCR, one entry per CDR3 protein. Found here are fewer than 250,000 distinct CDR3 sequences, less than 9% of them singletons; the top ten hold 5% to 7%. The CDR3 loop spans 13 amino acids. V was clipped by 4 bases and J by 6 bases, with 13 bases between them. The germline gives CDR1 SGHTA, CDR2 FQGNSA. In this sample, this clonotype turned up many times. Its antigen is not known. The material sequenced was PBMCs, mostly from graft donor cells, taken 180 days after TCRalphabeta/CD19-depleted stem cell transplant. This receptor was obtained from a male patient between 10 and 17 years old who had a stem cell transplant for acute lymphoblastic leukemia, so the T cells may come from the graft donor. This sequence joins TRBV7-2 and TRBJ2-7; D unresolved. The CDR3 spells CASSSRFWGEQYF. In DNA, the CDR3 is TGTGCCAGCAGCTCCCGGTTTTGGGGCGAGCAGTACTTC. The variable domain in full, completed from reference TRBV7-2 and TRBJ2-7, reads GAGVSQSPSNKVTEKGKDVELRCDPISGHTALYWYRQSLGQGLEFLIYFQGNSAPDKSGLPSDRFSAERTGGSVSTLTIQRTQQEDSAVYLCASSSRFWGEQYFGPGTRLTVT.